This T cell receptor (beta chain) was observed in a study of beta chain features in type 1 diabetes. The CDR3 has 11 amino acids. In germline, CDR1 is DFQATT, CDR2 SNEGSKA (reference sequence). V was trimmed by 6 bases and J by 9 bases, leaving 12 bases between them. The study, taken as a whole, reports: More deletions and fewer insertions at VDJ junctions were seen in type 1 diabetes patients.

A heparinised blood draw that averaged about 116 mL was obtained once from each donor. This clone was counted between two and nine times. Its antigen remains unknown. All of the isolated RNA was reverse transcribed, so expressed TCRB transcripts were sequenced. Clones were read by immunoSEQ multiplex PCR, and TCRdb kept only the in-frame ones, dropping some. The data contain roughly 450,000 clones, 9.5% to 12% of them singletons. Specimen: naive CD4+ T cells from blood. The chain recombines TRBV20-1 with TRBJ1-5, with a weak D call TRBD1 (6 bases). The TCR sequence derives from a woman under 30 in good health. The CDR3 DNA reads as TGCAGTGCCTCGAGGGGGTCGCCCCAGCATTTT. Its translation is CSASRGSPQHF.